The next 27 T cell receptor beta chains were all read from a single sample in a study of blood T cell repertoires in COVID-19. TCRdb's table, derived via immunoSEQ multiplex PCR, lists solely in-frame clones and lacks some. Of around 170,000 clones in the sample, 75% to 90% were seen once. Sequencing was done on a sample of peripheral blood. The receptors stem from a middle-aged woman with acute or convalescent COVID-19.

The J gene is TRBJ2-7, the V gene TRBV7-9; 12 bases align to TRBD2. Losses at the gene ends were 3 bases for V and 4 bases for J; bases not matched to a gene: 16. The CDR3 runs 19 residues. The germline V gene has CDR1 SEHNR and CDR2 FQNEAQ (reference sequence). CDR3 bases: TGTGCCAGCAGCTTCCCTCCTGGGGCTAGCGGGAGGGACGCGTACGAGCAGTACTTC. It translates to CASSFPPGASGRDAYEQYF. Together with reference TRBV7-9 and TRBJ2-7, the CDR3 gives the full variable domain: DTGVSQNPRHKITKRGQNVTFRCDPISEHNRLYWYRQTLGQGPEFLTYFQNEAQLEKSRLLSDRFSAERPKGSFSTLEIQRTEQGDSAMYLCASSFPPGASGRDAYEQYFGPGTRLTVT.

This clone has a single count. This chain joins TRBV4-2 and TRBJ2-7, with 9 positions matching TRBD2. After removal of 1 base from V and 6 bases from J, the junction contained 7 bases not matched to a gene. This CDR3 comprises 15 residues. The V gene's germline CDR1 is LGHNA and CDR2 YNFKEQ. CDR3 DNA sequence: TGTGCCAGCAGCCAAGGCGGGGGGGAACTGAGCGAGCAGTACTTC. Translation: CASSQGGGELSEQYF.

The chain carries TRBV27 and TRBJ2-5; 11 bases are shared with TRBD2. V lost 6 bases and J lost 2; bases outside the gene matches: 8. Germline lookup yields CDR1 MNHEY and CDR2 SMNVEV (reference sequence). This CDR3 spans 16 amino acids. DNA for the CDR3: TGTGCCAGCAGATCTAGCGGGGGGTTCGCGCAAGAGACCCAGTACTTC. Amino acids: CASRSSGGFAQETQYF.

The rearrangement joins TRBV30 to TRBJ1-5; 10 nucleotides line up with TRBD1. The CDR3 consists of 18 residues. The V segment lost 2 bases and the J segment 0 bases; nucleotides outside the gene matches: 10. Germline CDR1 reads GTSNPN; CDR2 reads SVGIG (reference sequence). CDR3 coding DNA: TGTGCCTGGAGTTCCGACAGGGGGCTCGGGTATAGCAATCAGCCCCAGCATTTT. Its protein product is CAWSSDRGLGYSNQPQHF.

This clone appeared a single time. The chain combines TRBV10-3 with TRBJ1-1; 9 nucleotides match TRBD1. V dropped 2 bases and J dropped 1; count of bases not matched to a gene: 2. This CDR3 is built from 15 residues. CDR1 is ENHRY and CDR2 is SYGVKD in the germline V gene. The CDR3 DNA is TGTGCCATCAGTGAGGGACAGGGGAAGAACACTGAAGCTTTCTTT. Its translation: CAISEGQGKNTEAFF.

The chain has TRBV19 and TRBJ2-2; possibly TRBD2 for D (5 bases). V lost 7 bases to trimming and J lost 2 bases, with 14 bases between them. This CDR3 region has 15 residues. In germline, CDR1 is LNHDA, CDR2 SQIVND (reference sequence). The CDR3 DNA is TGTGCCAGTACCTCCCAGCGGATAAACACCGGGGAGCTGTTTTTT. Translated, it gives CASTSQRINTGELFF.

The chain is built from TRBV20-1 and TRBJ2-2; D may be TRBD2 (5 bases). CDR3 length: 11 residues. Trimming took 6 bases from V and 6 from J, leaving 8 bases between them. Germline loops: CDR1 DFQATT, CDR2 SNEGSKA (reference sequence). The CDR3 loop is CSARGSGELFF. The CDR3 DNA reads as TGCAGTGCCCGAGGGTCCGGGGAGCTGTTTTTT.

The chain's CDR3 is CASSLTGVAGNIQYF. In DNA form, the CDR3 reads TGCGCCAGCAGCCTGACAGGGGTGGCGGGGAACATTCAGTACTTC. The V and J genes are TRBV5-1 and TRBJ2-4; 8 bases fit TRBD1. The CDR3 is made up of 15 amino acids. J gave up 7 bases and V 4 bases, and 10 bases lay outside the gene matches. Germline CDR1 is SGHRS and CDR2 is YFSETQ.

The rearrangement joins TRBV6-2 or TRBV6-3 to TRBJ2-2; D is unclear. Trimming removed 4 bases from V and 3 bases from J, with 3 bases in between. This CDR3 has 12 amino acids. In germline, CDR1 is MNHEY, CDR2 SVGEGT. CDR3 sequence (DNA): TGTGCCAGCAGTTCTTACACCGGGGAGCTGTTTTTT. This gives the protein CASSSYTGELFF.

The gene calls are TRBV30 and TRBJ2-4, with TRBD2 identical over 8 bases. Germline CDR1 GTSNPN, CDR2 SVGIG (reference sequence). CDR3 length: 16 amino acids. V shed 5 bases, J shed 0 bases, and the junction held 9 bases outside the gene matches. CDR3 coding DNA: TGTGCCTGGGCGGGGGGAGCGGGATTAGCCAAAAACATTCAGTACTTC. Translating it yields CAWAGGAGLAKNIQYF.

The chain is built from TRBV30 and TRBJ1-6; possible D gene TRBD1, 5 bases. Trimming stripped 4 bases from V and 4 bases from J, with 14 bases between. The CDR3 extends over 15 amino acids. Germline loops: CDR1 GTSNPN, CDR2 SVGIG (reference sequence). The CDR3 region is CAWTIGGTYNSPLHF. The CDR3 DNA reads TGTGCCTGGACTATCGGGGGAACTTATAATTCACCCCTCCACTTT. Together with reference TRBV30 and TRBJ1-6, the CDR3 gives the full variable domain: SQTIHQWPATLVQPVGSPLSLECTVEGTSNPNLYWYRQAAGRGLQLLFYSVGIGQISSEVPQNLSASRPQDRQFILSSKKLLLSDSGFYLCAWTIGGTYNSPLHFGNGTRLTVT.

This clone has at least ten counts. V usage is TRBV4-1 and J usage is TRBJ1-4; D is unclear. The CDR3 covers 16 residues. From germline, CDR1 is MGHRA and CDR2 YSYEKL. V was cut by 5 bases and J by 4 bases, with 17 bases left in between. This chain's CDR3 is CASSSQNTEGNEKLFF. The CDR3 DNA reads as TGCGCCAGCAGCTCGCAAAATACTGAGGGTAATGAAAAACTGTTTTTT.

This clone has just one count. The rearrangement links TRBV27 to TRBJ2-4; D not resolved. CDR3 length equals 16 residues. Germline CDR1 is MNHEY and CDR2 is SMNVEV (reference sequence). The V and J ends lost 7 bases and 0 bases respectively, with 16 bases between them. DNA for the CDR3: TGTGCCAGCACGGATATAAGGAGCTTAGCCAAAAACATTCAGTACTTC. Translated, it gives CASTDIRSLAKNIQYF.

CDR3 loop: CASSKDRLGEKLFF. CDR3 nucleotides: TGTGCCAGCAGCAAAGACAGGCTAGGAGAAAAACTGTTTTTT. The chain is built from TRBV2 and TRBJ1-4; TRBD1 is a possible D gene (6 bases). There are 14 residues in the CDR3. Germline V gene data show CDR1 as SNHLY and CDR2 as FYNNEI. Trimming pared 6 bases from V and 8 bases from J, leaving 16 bases between.

The chain carries TRBV28 and TRBJ1-5; D not resolved. This CDR3 contains 12 residues. The V gene's germline CDR1 is MDHEN and CDR2 SYDVKM. Trimming removed 4 bases at V and 4 bases at J, with 5 bases between. The DNA of the CDR3 is TGTGCCAGCAGTTCCTTAAATCAGCCCCAGCATTTT. Protein sequence: CASSSLNQPQHF.

The chain is built from TRBV12-3 or TRBV12-4 and TRBJ2-1, with a weak D call TRBD2 (6 bases). The CDR3 is made up of 13 amino acids. Trimming cost V 4 bases and J 4 bases, with 8 bases left between them. DNA of the CDR3: TGTGCCAGCAGTTCCGGGGGTTACAATGAGCAGTTCTTC. This translates into CASSSGGYNEQFF.

CDR3 nucleotide sequence: TGCGCCAGCAGTGACCCGGGACTAGCGGGACCCTACAATGAGCAGTTCTTC. It encodes CASSDPGLAGPYNEQFF. V usage is TRBV10-1 and J usage is TRBJ2-1, with 13 bases matching TRBD2. There are 17 residues in the CDR3. The trim removed 3 bases at V and 2 bases at J, leaving 4 bases unmatched. CDR1 and CDR2 (germline): WNHNN, SYGVQD (reference sequence).

The chain uses TRBV7-9 and TRBJ1-1, with D perhaps TRBD1 (6 bases). This CDR3 is 14 amino acids long. CDR1 and CDR2 from the germline V gene are SEHNR and FQNEAQ (reference sequence). The V gene lost 3 bases and the J gene lost 2 bases, with 10 bases spanning the gap. CDR3 sequence: CASSLQGPNTEAFF. Here the CDR3 DNA reads TGTGCCAGCAGCTTGCAGGGGCCAAACACTGAAGCTTTCTTT.

There are a few counts of this clone. This chain connects TRBV19 to TRBJ2-7; 9 positions match TRBD1. J gave up 3 bases and V 4 bases, and 7 bases lay outside the gene matches. There are 15 residues in the CDR3. CDR1 LNHDA and CDR2 SQIVND come from the germline V gene (reference sequence). CDR3 sequence (DNA): TGTGCCAGTAGTACGGGGGACAGGGCTCGCTACGAGCAGTACTTC. Residues: CASSTGDRARYEQYF.

This chain links TRBV10-3 with TRBJ1-5; no definite D call. V lost 3 bases and J 1 base, leaving 7 bases between the germline ends. Germline lookup yields CDR1 ENHRY and CDR2 SYGVKD. This CDR3 spans 14 amino acids. CDR3 region: CAISDGQSNQPQHF. The DNA for the CDR3 is TGTGCCATCAGTGATGGTCAGAGCAATCAGCCCCAGCATTTT.

This clone has just a few counts. This chain uses TRBV12-3 or TRBV12-4 with TRBJ1-1; D is unclear. Trimming pared 4 bases from V and 1 base from J, leaving 7 bases between. This CDR3 has 13 residues. This CDR3 reads CASSSQENTEAFF. For the CDR3, the DNA is TGTGCCAGCAGTTCGCAGGAGAACACTGAAGCTTTCTTT.

This clone came up a few times. The rearrangement uses TRBV27 and TRBJ1-1; possibly TRBD1 for D (5 bases). Germline V gene sequence: CDR1 MNHEY, CDR2 SMNVEV (reference sequence). V lost 5 bases and J 4 bases, leaving 14 bases between the germline ends. This CDR3 contains 14 residues. The CDR3 DNA reads as TGTGCCAGCAGTCCCGGCAGGGCGACCACTGAAGCTTTCTTT. This sequence encodes CASSPGRATTEAFF.

The J gene is TRBJ1-3, the V gene TRBV19; a weak D match, TRBD1 (6 bases). This CDR3 spans 13 amino acids. Germline loops: CDR1 LNHDA, CDR2 SQIVND (reference sequence). V was clipped by 6 bases and J by 1 base, with 7 bases between them. CDR3 DNA: TGTGCCAGTAGCGGGACATCTGGAAACACCATATATTTT. Translation gives CASSGTSGNTIYF.

The CDR3 loop reads CASRVTGTGTGELFF. Written as DNA, the CDR3 is TGTGCCAGCAGAGTAACCGGGACAGGGACCGGGGAGCTGTTTTTT. The chain combines TRBV7-6 with TRBJ2-2, with TRBD1 identical over 9 bases. Looked up from germline, CDR1 is SGHVS and CDR2 is FNYEAQ. This CDR3 contains 15 residues. V shed 6 bases and J 5 bases; nucleotides not matched to a gene: 7.

This clone was detected a few times. The chain combines TRBV28 with TRBJ1-1, with D uncertain. There are 15 residues in the CDR3. V was pared by 4 bases and J by 5 bases, with 17 bases between. The germline V gene encodes CDR1 MDHEN and CDR2 SYDVKM. The DNA of the CDR3 is TGTGCCAGCAGTTCTCCCGGGTACAAGGCGACTGAAGCTTTCTTT. This codes for CASSSPGYKATEAFF.

V gene TRBV4-2 combines with J gene TRBJ2-5; D might be TRBD2 (5 bases). The V gene's germline CDR1 is LGHNA and CDR2 YNFKEQ. Trimming left V 0 bases short and J 3 bases short, with 11 bases between. The CDR3 is 15 amino acids. The CDR3 reads CASSQDIARKETQYF. CDR3 nucleotides: TGTGCCAGCAGCCAAGATATAGCGAGGAAAGAGACCCAGTACTTC.

V usage is TRBV6-5 and J usage is TRBJ1-1, with 8 positions matching TRBD1. The V gene's germline CDR1 is MNHEY and CDR2 SVGAGI. The CDR3 runs 13 residues. Trimming took 5 bases from V and 5 from J; bases not matched to a gene: 4. The CDR3 loop reads CASSQGAWTEAFF. The CDR3 nucleotides read TGTGCCAGCAGTCAGGGGGCTTGGACTGAAGCTTTCTTT.